A selection of T cell receptor beta chains follows, all from one sample in a study of blood T cell repertoires in COVID-19. Assay: immunoSEQ multiplex PCR; the TCRdb copy retains only in-frame clones and omits some. This table has 150,000 to 200,000 clones, more than 75% appearing once. Sequencing input: PBMCs or T cells enriched from blood (not recorded which). The receptors come from a woman between 45 and 65 years old with acute COVID-19. Both conserved end residues are part of each CDR3. The D gene is left open where the match is weak. Only some rows state a clone size, as once, few, many or a class for expanded clones.

v_gene	j_gene	abundance	d_gene	CDR3aa	CDR3nt
TRBV28	TRBJ2-5	.	.	CATSQGEGTQYF	TGTGCCACATCGCAAGGGGAAGGGACCCAGTACTTC
TRBV2	TRBJ1-4	.	.	CASSEEGRYEKLFF	TGTGCCAGCAGTGAAGAGGGGAGGTATGAAAAACTGTTTTTT
TRBV19	TRBJ1-1	.	TRBD1	CASSPQQGSMNTEAFF	TGTGCCAGTAGTCCCCAACAGGGGAGCATGAACACTGAAGCTTTCTTT
TRBV4-2	TRBJ2-1	.	TRBD2	CASSPGTSGGNSYNEQFF	TGTGCCAGCAGCCCCGGGACTAGCGGGGGAAACTCCTACAATGAGCAGTTCTTC
TRBV7-9	TRBJ2-2	few	.	CASSSFQGGELFF	TGTGCCAGCAGCTCATTCCAGGGCGGGGAGCTGTTTTTT
TRBV28	TRBJ2-4	once	.	CASSLPGHRAKNIQYF	TGTGCCAGCAGTTTACCAGGACATCGAGCCAAAAACATTCAGTACTTC
TRBV5-1	TRBJ1-4	.	.	CASSLRGNEKLFF	TGCGCCAGCAGCTTGAGGGGGAATGAAAAACTGTTTTTT
TRBV19	TRBJ2-3	.	TRBD1	CAIGDRGRTDTQYF	TGTGCCATTGGGGACAGGGGGCGCACAGATACGCAGTATTTT
TRBV24-1	TRBJ1-2	.	.	CATSDLTSGGYTF	TGTGCCACCAGTGACCTGACGAGCGGTGGCTACACCTTC
TRBV21-1	TRBJ1-6	.	.	CASSKGTGPNSPLHF	TGTGCCAGCAGCAAAGGGACAGGGCCGAATTCACCCCTCCACTTT
TRBV28	TRBJ1-2	.	.	CASSVGGQVEGGYTF	TGTGCCAGCAGCGTTGGCGGGCAGGTGGAGGGCGGCTACACCTTC
TRBV5-1	TRBJ2-3	.	.	CASRGTHNTDTQYF	TGCGCCAGCCGGGGAACTCATAACACAGATACGCAGTATTTT
TRBV27	TRBJ2-3	.	.	CASSLSRGVTDTQYF	TGTGCCAGCAGTTTGTCCAGGGGGGTCACAGATACGCAGTATTTT
TRBV28	TRBJ2-2	.	.	CASHTERDRSGELFF	TGTGCCAGCCACACCGAGAGGGATCGGTCCGGGGAGCTGTTTTTT
TRBV3-1/TRBV3-2	TRBJ2-5	few	TRBD2	CASRRSGGAGETQYF	TGTGCCAGCAGGCGGAGCGGGGGGGCCGGGGAGACCCAGTACTTC
TRBV2	TRBJ2-4	.	TRBD1	CASSYGQGNPKNIQYF	TGTGCCAGCAGTTACGGACAGGGGAATCCCAAAAACATTCAGTACTTC
TRBV7-9	TRBJ2-3	.	TRBD2	CASSFTRLAGGLSTDTQYF	TGTGCCAGCAGCTTTACCAGACTAGCGGGGGGGCTAAGCACAGATACGCAGTATTTT
TRBV12-3/TRBV12-4	TRBJ1-5	.	.	CASSKQGQPQHF	TGTGCCAGCAGTAAACAGGGTCAGCCCCAGCATTTT
TRBV2	TRBJ1-1	.	.	CASSAGSVNTEAFF	TGTGCCAGCAGTGCAGGATCGGTGAACACTGAAGCTTTCTTT
TRBV2	TRBJ1-2	.	TRBD1	CASKTAGQPNYGYTF	TGTGCCAGCAAAACCGCGGGACAGCCGAACTATGGCTACACCTTC
TRBV7-2	TRBJ1-5	.	.	CASSLVRGAHQPQHF	TGTGCCAGCAGCTTAGTGCGGGGGGCCCATCAGCCCCAGCATTTT
TRBV9	TRBJ1-6	few	TRBD1	CASSRTGGNNSPLHF	TGTGCCAGCAGCCGGACAGGGGGCAATAATTCACCCCTCCACTTT
TRBV4-1	TRBJ1-1	.	.	CASRFRENTEAFF	TGCGCCAGCCGCTTTCGGGAAAACACTGAAGCTTTCTTT
TRBV3-1/TRBV3-2	TRBJ1-1	once	TRBD1	CASSPSDRANTEAFF	TGTGCCAGCAGCCCTTCCGACAGGGCGAACACTGAAGCTTTCTTT
TRBV7-2	TRBJ1-1	.	.	CASSSQIVAVTEAFF	TGTGCCAGCAGCTCACAAATCGTGGCAGTAACTGAAGCTTTCTTT
TRBV6-4	TRBJ2-3	.	TRBD2	CASSLTSGGPPQYF	TGTGCCAGCAGCTTGACTAGCGGGGGCCCCCCGCAGTATTTT
TRBV5-1	TRBJ2-1	.	.	CASTDSLSHNEQFF	TGCGCCAGCACTGACAGCTTGTCACACAATGAGCAGTTCTTC
TRBV5-1	TRBJ1-1	few	.	CASSLGWLMGELSNTEAFF	TGCGCCAGCAGCTTGGGTTGGCTTATGGGCGAGCTATCGAACACTGAAGCTTTCTTT
TRBV7-6	TRBJ2-5	.	TRBD1	CASSLGESGGTQYF	TGTGCCAGCAGCTTAGGCGAGTCAGGGGGGACCCAGTACTTC
TRBV2	TRBJ1-2	.	.	CASSAARQAASGYTF	TGTGCCAGCAGTGCGGCGCGACAGGCCGCGAGTGGCTACACCTTC
TRBV3-1/TRBV3-2	TRBJ1-1	.	.	CASSRDNSFTEAFF	TGTGCCAGCAGCCGGGACAATAGTTTCACTGAAGCTTTCTTT
TRBV6-2/TRBV6-3	TRBJ2-5	.	.	CASSLFDRPPDQETQYF	TGTGCCAGCAGTTTATTCGACAGGCCCCCAGACCAAGAGACCCAGTACTTC
TRBV28	TRBJ1-4	.	TRBD1	CASRLRDRDNEKLFF	TGTGCCAGCAGACTCCGGGACAGAGATAATGAAAAACTGTTTTTT
TRBV7-2	TRBJ1-1	many	.	CASSLGWGGDTEAFF	TGTGCCAGCAGCTTAGGGTGGGGAGGTGACACTGAAGCTTTCTTT
TRBV3-1/TRBV3-2	TRBJ1-1	.	.	CASSQGPGVTEAFF	TGTGCCAGCAGCCAAGGCCCGGGGGTCACTGAAGCTTTCTTT
TRBV5-1	TRBJ2-5	.	TRBD2	CASSLELGGETQYF	TGCGCCAGCAGCTTGGAGCTGGGAGGGGAGACCCAGTACTTC
TRBV28	TRBJ1-2	few	.	CASSLQGFGGYTF	TGTGCCAGCAGTTTACAGGGATTCGGGGGCTACACCTTC
TRBV19	TRBJ2-6	.	TRBD1	CASSISGQGISSGANVLTF	TGTGCCAGTAGTATTTCGGGACAGGGAATATCATCTGGGGCCAACGTCCTGACTTTC
TRBV2	TRBJ1-6	.	.	CASSPGDWGDSPLHF	TGTGCCAGCAGCCCCGGGGACTGGGGGGATTCACCCCTCCACTTT
TRBV9	TRBJ2-3	.	TRBD2	CASSAARLAGRSDTQYF	TGTGCCAGCAGCGCTGCCCGACTAGCGGGGAGGTCAGATACGCAGTATTTT
TRBV2	TRBJ2-1	.	.	CASSHGTRRDEQFF	TGTGCCAGCAGTCACGGGACTCGGAGGGATGAGCAGTTCTTC
TRBV4-2	TRBJ1-2	.	.	CASSQELRGYYGYTF	TGTGCCAGCAGCCAAGAATTGAGAGGGTACTATGGCTACACCTTC
TRBV4-1	TRBJ1-4	.	.	CASSRGWGGKLFF	TGCGCCAGCAGCCGGGGATGGGGGGGAAAACTGTTTTTT
TRBV5-6	TRBJ1-3	.	.	CASSSITPNSGNTIYF	TGTGCCAGCAGCTCTATAACCCCTAACTCTGGAAACACCATATATTTT
TRBV28	TRBJ1-1	.	.	CASSFPVAGLTNTEAFF	TGTGCCAGCAGTTTCCCAGTGGCAGGGTTAACGAACACTGAAGCTTTCTTT
TRBV28	TRBJ2-5	.	.	CASSPGLQETQYF	TGTGCCAGCAGTCCCGGACTCCAAGAGACCCAGTACTTC
TRBV5-8	TRBJ1-6	.	.	CASRALSNSPLHF	TGTGCCAGCCGCGCTCTAAGCAATTCACCCCTCCACTTT
TRBV5-4	TRBJ1-1	.	TRBD1	CASSLHQGVTEAFF	TGTGCCAGCAGCTTGCATCAGGGGGTTACTGAAGCTTTCTTT
TRBV5-1	TRBJ1-5	once	.	CASSPVGGSQPQHF	TGCGCCAGCAGCCCTGTCGGGGGGTCTCAGCCCCAGCATTTT
TRBV27	TRBJ1-3	.	.	CASSSDYHRGNTIYF	TGTGCCAGCAGTTCCGATTACCACAGGGGAAACACCATATATTTT